One sample yielded the 18 T cell receptor beta chains listed below, sequenced in a study of graft-versus-host responses after intestinal transplantation. Assay: immunoSEQ multiplex PCR; the TCRdb copy retains only in-frame clones and omits some. The sample lists 40,000 or so clones; around 94% were seen once. Sequenced here: PBMCs, sampled 16 days after intestinal transplant. These receptor sequences come from a human patient who received an intestinal transplant, so some T cells may come from the graft donor.

This clone has more than one count but fewer than ten. V and J are TRBV28 and TRBJ2-5; D remains ambiguous. Germline CDR1 is MDHEN and CDR2 is SYDVKM. The CDR3 is 15 amino acids. V lost 6 bases to trimming and J lost 1 base, with 15 bases between them. CDR3 sequence: CASSPRLGPQETQYF. The CDR3 DNA reads TGTGCCAGCAGCCCGCGCCTAGGCCCCCAAGAGACCCAGTACTTC.

The chain employs TRBV7-8 and TRBJ2-7; D gene unclear. Germline V gene sequence: CDR1 SGHVS, CDR2 FQNEAQ. CDR3 length: 13 residues. Trimming cost V 3 bases and J 3 bases, with 9 bases left between them. In DNA, the CDR3 is TGTGCCAGCAGCTTCACGAGAGACTACGAGCAGTACTTC. This translates into CASSFTRDYEQYF.

This chain uses TRBV4-1 with TRBJ1-5, with 8 bases fitting TRBD1. CDR1 and CDR2 from the germline V gene are MGHRA and YSYEKL. The CDR3 spans 18 residues. Unmatched junction bases numbered 12, after V lost 2 bases and J lost 3 bases. For the CDR3, the DNA is TGCGCCAGCAGCCAAACGCCGGGACAGGCGCCGATCAATCAGCCCCAGCATTTT. Translated, it gives CASSQTPGQAPINQPQHF.

V gene TRBV5-1 combines with J gene TRBJ1-6, with D possibly TRBD1 on 5 matching bases. In germline, CDR1 is SGHRS, CDR2 YFSETQ. CDR3 length: 12 residues. The ends were cut back, 4 bases at V and 7 bases at J, with 6 bases in the middle. This CDR3 is CASSGGNSPLHF. The CDR3, as DNA: TGCGCCAGCAGCGGGGGAAATTCACCCCTCCACTTT.

This sequence joins TRBV27 and TRBJ2-7, with D maybe TRBD2 (6 bases). V dropped 3 bases and J dropped 6 bases, with 24 bases sitting between them. The CDR3 is made up of 17 amino acids. The germline V gene has CDR1 MNHEY and CDR2 SMNVEV (reference sequence). CDR3 region: CASSLGGEAPEGPEQYF. CDR3 DNA sequence: TGTGCCAGCAGTTTGGGTGGCGAGGCTCCGGAGGGGCCCGAGCAGTACTTC.

This chain connects TRBV30 to TRBJ2-7, with 10 bases fitting TRBD2. Germline V lookup: CDR1 GTSNPN, CDR2 SVGIG (reference sequence). This CDR3 has 15 residues. Germline trimming cut 1 base from V and 5 bases from J; bases unmatched to any gene: 8. The CDR3 reads CAWSEAGGSPNEQYF. In nucleotides, the CDR3 is TGTGCCTGGAGTGAAGCGGGGGGGTCTCCTAACGAGCAGTACTTC.

The J gene is TRBJ2-5, the V gene TRBV7-2; D unresolved. Per the germline V gene, CDR1 is SGHTA and CDR2 is FQGNSA. V lost 1 base to trimming and J lost 4 bases, with 10 bases between them. The CDR3 totals 14 residues. Here the CDR3 reads CASSLDRVLETQYF. The CDR3 nucleotides are TGTGCCAGCAGCTTAGATCGGGTTTTAGAGACCCAGTACTTC. Together with reference TRBV7-2 and TRBJ2-5, the CDR3 gives the full variable domain: GAGVSQSPSNKVTEKGKDVELRCDPISGHTALYWYRQSLGQGLEFLIYFQGNSAPDKSGLPSDRFSAERTGGSVSTLTIQRTQQEDSAVYLCASSLDRVLETQYFGPGTRLLVL.

This clone was seen a handful of times. This chain joins TRBV30 and TRBJ2-1, with D possibly TRBD1 on 6 matching bases. The CDR3 consists of 13 residues. The ends were cut back, 5 bases at V and 13 bases at J, with 21 bases in the middle. Germline loops: CDR1 GTSNPN, CDR2 SVGIG (reference sequence). The CDR3 coding sequence is TGTGCCTGGTGTCAACAACCAGGGGCCCCTCAGTTCTTC. It translates to CAWCQQPGAPQFF.

The V call is TRBV9, the J call TRBJ2-3, with 7 bases identical to TRBD1. Germline lookup yields CDR1 SGDLS and CDR2 YYNGEE. The trim removed 2 bases at V and 3 bases at J, leaving 9 bases unmatched. CDR3 length equals 16 residues. In DNA form, the CDR3 reads TGTGCCAGCAGCGTCGACCAACAGGGGAAGACAGATACGCAGTATTTT. It codes for CASSVDQQGKTDTQYF.

This chain connects TRBV15 to TRBJ1-1; possibly TRBD1 for D (6 bases). Looked up from germline, CDR1 is LNHNV and CDR2 is YYDKDF (reference sequence). V lost 7 bases and J lost 1, with 16 bases in between. This CDR3 spans 15 amino acids. This chain's CDR3 is CATKAGLGGNTEAFF. The CDR3 DNA reads as TGTGCCACCAAGGCAGGCCTAGGGGGGAACACTGAAGCTTTCTTT.

This clone was recorded once. The chain combines TRBV27 with TRBJ1-4, with TRBD1 matching over 9 bases. CDR1 and CDR2 (germline): MNHEY, SMNVEV (reference sequence). The V gene end was trimmed by 6 bases and the J gene end by 8 bases; junction bases not matched to a gene: 4. The CDR3 covers 13 residues. CDR3 protein: CASRGTGWEKLFF. The CDR3 bases are TGTGCCAGCAGAGGGACAGGGTGGGAAAAACTGTTTTTT.

This chain links TRBV9 with TRBJ1-1; weak D call: TRBD1 (5 bases). Germline CDR1 is SGDLS and CDR2 is YYNGEE. The germline V and J ends were trimmed by 6 bases and 4 bases, with 19 bases remaining between them. The CDR3 contains 15 residues. The CDR3 here is CASTPRGGWSTEAFF. As DNA, the CDR3 is TGTGCCAGCACCCCACGGGGGGGATGGTCCACTGAAGCTTTCTTT.

This sequence joins TRBV28 and TRBJ2-1; D possibly corresponds to TRBD2 (5 bases). Germline CDR1 and CDR2: MDHEN and SYDVKM. This CDR3 comprises 13 residues. The germline V and J ends were trimmed by 5 bases and 8 bases, with 13 bases remaining between them. CDR3 nucleotide sequence: TGTGCCAGCAGTACAACTAGAGTCTATGAGCAGTTCTTC. Residues: CASSTTRVYEQFF.

The rearrangement links TRBV5-6 to TRBJ1-2; TRBD1 matches 7 bases. In germline, CDR1 is SGHDT, CDR2 YYEEEE. The CDR3 spans 13 residues. V shed 0 bases and J 7 bases; nucleotides not matched to a gene: 3. CDR3 nucleotides: TGTGCCAGCAGCTTGGTGAGGGGGCCTGGCTACACCTTC. It yields the protein CASSLVRGPGYTF.

This sequence joins TRBV7-8 and TRBJ2-5; D is possibly TRBD2 (6 bases). The length of the CDR3 is 13 residues. CDR1 and CDR2 from the germline V gene are SGHVS and FQNEAQ. V was cut by 5 bases and J by 11 bases, with 18 bases left in between. CDR3 sequence reads: CASSTRETGEQYF. Here the CDR3 DNA reads TGTGCCAGCAGCACCAGGGAAACGGGGGAGCAGTACTTC.

V gene TRBV7-2 combines with J gene TRBJ2-3; D possibly matches TRBD1 or TRBD2 (5 bases each). Germline CDR1 SGHTA, CDR2 FQGNSA. The V end was cut by 2 bases, the J end by 0 bases, with 12 bases between. This CDR3 region has 16 residues. CDR3 loop: CASSLYARDSTDTQYF. CDR3 DNA: TGTGCCAGCAGCTTATATGCCCGGGACAGCACAGATACGCAGTATTTT.

The V gene is TRBV19, the J gene TRBJ2-6; no definite D call. Germline assignment: CDR1 LNHDA and CDR2 SQIVND (reference sequence). V lost 3 bases and J lost 2, with 8 bases in between. This CDR3 is built from 15 residues. CDR3 bases: TGTGCCAGTAGTATGGATAGCACTGGGGCCAACGTCCTGACTTTC. Its translation is CASSMDSTGANVLTF.

This clone was observed once. The chain couples TRBV5-1 to TRBJ2-1; no clear D gene. From germline, CDR1 is SGHRS and CDR2 YFSETQ. There are 16 residues in the CDR3. V dropped 0 bases and J dropped 1 base, with 11 bases sitting between them. The CDR3 spells CASSLGRLGSYNEQFF. CDR3 nucleotides: TGCGCCAGCAGCTTGGGACGCCTAGGATCCTACAATGAGCAGTTCTTC.